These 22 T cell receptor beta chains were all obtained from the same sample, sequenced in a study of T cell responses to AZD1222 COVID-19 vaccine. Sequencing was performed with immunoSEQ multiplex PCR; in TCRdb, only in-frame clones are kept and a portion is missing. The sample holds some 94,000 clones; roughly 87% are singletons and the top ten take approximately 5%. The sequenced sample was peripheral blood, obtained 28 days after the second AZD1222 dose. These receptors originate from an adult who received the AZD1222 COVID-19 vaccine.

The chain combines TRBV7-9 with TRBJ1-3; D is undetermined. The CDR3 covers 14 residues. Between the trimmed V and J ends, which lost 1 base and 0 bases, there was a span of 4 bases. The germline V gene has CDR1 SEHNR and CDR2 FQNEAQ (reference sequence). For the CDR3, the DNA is TGTGCCAGCAGCTTAGAACGCTCTGGAAACACCATATATTTT. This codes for CASSLERSGNTIYF.

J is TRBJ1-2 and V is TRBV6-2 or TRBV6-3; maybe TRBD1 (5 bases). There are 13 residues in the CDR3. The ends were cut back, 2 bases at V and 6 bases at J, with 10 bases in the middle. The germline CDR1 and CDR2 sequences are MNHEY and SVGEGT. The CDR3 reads CASSYGGGDGYTF. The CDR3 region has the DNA TGTGCCAGCAGTTACGGAGGAGGGGATGGCTACACCTTC.

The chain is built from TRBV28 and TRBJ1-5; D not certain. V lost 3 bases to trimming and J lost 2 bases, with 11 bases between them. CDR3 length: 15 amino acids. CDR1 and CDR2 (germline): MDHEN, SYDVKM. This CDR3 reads CASSLGSEGNQPQHF. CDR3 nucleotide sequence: TGTGCCAGCAGTTTGGGTTCAGAGGGCAATCAGCCCCAGCATTTT. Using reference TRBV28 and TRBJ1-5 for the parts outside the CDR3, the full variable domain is DVKVTQSSRYLVKRTGEKVFLECVQDMDHENMFWYRQDPGLGLRLIYFSYDVKMKEKGDIPEGYSVSREKKERFSLILESASTNQTSMYLCASSLGSEGNQPQHFGDGTRLSIL.

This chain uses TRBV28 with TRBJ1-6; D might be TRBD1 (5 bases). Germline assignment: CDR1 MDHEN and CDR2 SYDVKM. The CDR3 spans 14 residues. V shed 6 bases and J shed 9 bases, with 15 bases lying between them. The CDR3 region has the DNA TGTGCCAGCAGGTTCGCGGGGGAGACTTCACCCCTCCACTTT. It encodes CASRFAGETSPLHF.

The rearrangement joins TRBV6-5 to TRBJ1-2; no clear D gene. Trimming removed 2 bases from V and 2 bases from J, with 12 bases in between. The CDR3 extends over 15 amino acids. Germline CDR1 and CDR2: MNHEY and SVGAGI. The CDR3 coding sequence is TGTGCCAGCAGTTACCGGGTGGGGATGAACTATGGCTACACCTTC. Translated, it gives CASSYRVGMNYGYTF.

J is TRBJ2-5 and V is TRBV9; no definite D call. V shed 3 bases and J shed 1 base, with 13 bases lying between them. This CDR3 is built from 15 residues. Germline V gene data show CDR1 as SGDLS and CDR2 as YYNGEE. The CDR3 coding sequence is TGTGCCAGCAGCGCCGAGGACGTATCCCAAGAGACCCAGTACTTC. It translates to CASSAEDVSQETQYF.

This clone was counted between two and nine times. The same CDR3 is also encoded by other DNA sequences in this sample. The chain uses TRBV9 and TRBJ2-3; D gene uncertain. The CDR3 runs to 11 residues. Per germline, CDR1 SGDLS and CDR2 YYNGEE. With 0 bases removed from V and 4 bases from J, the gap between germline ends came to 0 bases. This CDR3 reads CASSVADTQYF. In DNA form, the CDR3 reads TGTGCCAGCAGCGTAGCAGATACGCAGTATTTT.

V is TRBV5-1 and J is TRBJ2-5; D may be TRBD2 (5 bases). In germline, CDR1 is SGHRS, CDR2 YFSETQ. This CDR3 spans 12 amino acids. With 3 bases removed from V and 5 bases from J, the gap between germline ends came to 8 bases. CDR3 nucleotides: TGCGCCAGCAGCTCCCAGCGGGAGACCCAGTACTTC. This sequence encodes CASSSQRETQYF.

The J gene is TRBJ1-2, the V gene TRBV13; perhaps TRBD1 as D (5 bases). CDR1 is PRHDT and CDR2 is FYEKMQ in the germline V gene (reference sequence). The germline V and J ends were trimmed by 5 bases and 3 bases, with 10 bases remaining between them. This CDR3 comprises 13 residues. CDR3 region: CASSRGGDYGYTF. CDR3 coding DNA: TGTGCCAGCAGCCGCGGAGGGGACTATGGCTACACCTTC.

CDR3 DNA: TGTGCCAGCAGGCTCCGGGACACGGGCGAAAAACTGTTTTTT. Encoded protein: CASRLRDTGEKLFF. The chain links TRBV13 to TRBJ1-4; TRBD1 might be the D (6 bases). The germline V and J ends were trimmed by 6 bases and 8 bases, with 16 bases remaining between them. Germline CDR1 reads PRHDT; CDR2 reads FYEKMQ (reference sequence). This CDR3 region has 14 residues.

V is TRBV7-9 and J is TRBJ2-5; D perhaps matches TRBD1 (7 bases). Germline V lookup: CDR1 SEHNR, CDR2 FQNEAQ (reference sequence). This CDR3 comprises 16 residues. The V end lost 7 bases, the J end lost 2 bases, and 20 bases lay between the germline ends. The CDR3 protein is CASIALTPGGQETQYF. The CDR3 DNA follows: TGTGCCAGCATCGCCCTAACTCCAGGGGGGCAAGAGACCCAGTACTTC.

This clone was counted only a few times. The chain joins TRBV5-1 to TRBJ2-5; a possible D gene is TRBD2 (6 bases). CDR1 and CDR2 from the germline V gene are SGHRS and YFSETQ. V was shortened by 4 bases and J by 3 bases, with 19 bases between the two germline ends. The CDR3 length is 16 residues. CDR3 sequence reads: CASSTVGGSGEETQYF. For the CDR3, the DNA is TGCGCCAGCAGCACCGTGGGAGGCTCCGGAGAAGAGACCCAGTACTTC.

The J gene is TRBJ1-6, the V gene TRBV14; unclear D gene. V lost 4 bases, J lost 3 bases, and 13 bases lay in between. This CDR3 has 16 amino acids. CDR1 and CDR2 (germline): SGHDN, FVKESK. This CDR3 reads CASSPSPDGYNSPLHF. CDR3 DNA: TGTGCCAGCAGCCCCTCCCCGGACGGCTATAATTCACCCCTCCACTTT.

Here the CDR3 reads CASSERQGIGEQYF. The CDR3 region has the DNA TGTGCCAGCAGTGAAAGACAGGGAATCGGCGAGCAGTACTTC. The chain combines TRBV6-1 with TRBJ2-7, with 7 positions matching TRBD1. The junction had 7 bases not matched to a gene; V was cut back by 2 bases and J by 6 bases. The CDR3 consists of 14 residues. Per germline, CDR1 MNHNS and CDR2 SASEGT.

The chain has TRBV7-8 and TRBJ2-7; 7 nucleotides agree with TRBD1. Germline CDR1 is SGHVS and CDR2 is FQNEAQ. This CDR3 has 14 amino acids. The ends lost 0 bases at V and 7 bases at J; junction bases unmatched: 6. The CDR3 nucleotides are TGTGCCAGCAGCTTAGCGTGGGACAGTCTAGAGCAGTACTTC. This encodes CASSLAWDSLEQYF.

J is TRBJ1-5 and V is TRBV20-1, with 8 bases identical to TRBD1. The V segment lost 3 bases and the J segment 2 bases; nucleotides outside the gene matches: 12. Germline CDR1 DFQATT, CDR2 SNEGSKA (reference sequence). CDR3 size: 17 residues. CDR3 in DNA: TGCAGTGCTAGTTACAGGGGGGCAGAGTTTGGCAATCAGCCCCAGCATTTT. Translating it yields CSASYRGAEFGNQPQHF.

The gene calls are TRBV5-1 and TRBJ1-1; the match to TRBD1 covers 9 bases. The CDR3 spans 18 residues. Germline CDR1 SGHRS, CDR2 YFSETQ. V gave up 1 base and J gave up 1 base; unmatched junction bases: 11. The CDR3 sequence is CASSLYGQGRGTNTEAFF. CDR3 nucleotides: TGCGCCAGCAGCTTGTATGGACAGGGGCGCGGTACGAACACTGAAGCTTTCTTT.

The DNA of the CDR3 is TGTGCCACCGGGGCAGTCGGGACTGGGAACACTGAAGCTTTCTTT. Amino acid sequence: CATGAVGTGNTEAFF. The V call is TRBV27, the J call TRBJ1-1; the D gene is possibly TRBD1 (5 bases). V dropped 10 bases and J dropped 1 base, with 19 bases sitting between them. Germline V gives CDR1 MNHEY, CDR2 SMNVEV (reference sequence). This CDR3 comprises 15 residues.

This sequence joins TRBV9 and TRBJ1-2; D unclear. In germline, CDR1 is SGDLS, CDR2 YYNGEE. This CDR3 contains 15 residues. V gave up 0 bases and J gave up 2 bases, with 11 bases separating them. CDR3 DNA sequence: TGTGCCAGCAGCGTAGTAGATCAAGGGAACTATGGCTACACCTTC. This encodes CASSVVDQGNYGYTF.

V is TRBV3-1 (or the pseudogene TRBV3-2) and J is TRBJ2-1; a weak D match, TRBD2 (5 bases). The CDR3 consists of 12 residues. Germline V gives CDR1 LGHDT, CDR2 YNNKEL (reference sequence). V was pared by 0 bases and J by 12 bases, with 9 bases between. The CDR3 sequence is CASSQETGRQFF. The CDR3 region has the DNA TGTGCCAGCAGCCAAGAAACGGGAAGGCAGTTCTTC.

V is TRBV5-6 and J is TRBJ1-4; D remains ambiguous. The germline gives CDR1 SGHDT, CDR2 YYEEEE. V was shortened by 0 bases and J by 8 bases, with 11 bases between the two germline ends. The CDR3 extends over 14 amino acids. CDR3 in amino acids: CASSLAPEEEKLFF. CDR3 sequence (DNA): TGTGCCAGCAGCTTGGCTCCGGAGGAGGAAAAACTGTTTTTT.

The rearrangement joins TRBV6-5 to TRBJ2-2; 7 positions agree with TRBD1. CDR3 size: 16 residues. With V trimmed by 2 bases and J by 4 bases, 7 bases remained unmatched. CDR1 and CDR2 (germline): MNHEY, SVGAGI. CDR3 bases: TGTGCCAGCAGTTACACCACAGGGGCGGCCACCGGGGAGCTGTTTTTT. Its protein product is CASSYTTGAATGELFF.